A single sample is the source of the 15 T cell receptor beta chains below, sequenced in a study of shared clonotypes between healthy human individuals. TCRdb's copy holds only in-frame clones and misses some; the assay was immunoSEQ multiplex PCR. The table has some 2 million clones, 95% seen once. The sequenced sample consisted of naive CD4+ T cells sorted from blood. The sample's subset: CD45RA+ positively selected. The origin of the receptors is a man younger than 30 in good health.

The CDR3 loop reads CASQRRTEMNTEAFF. The CDR3 region has the DNA TGCGCCAGCCAAAGGCGGACAGAGATGAACACTGAAGCTTTCTTT. The chain uses TRBV10-2 and TRBJ1-1, with a possible D match to TRBD1 (6 bases). V lost 8 bases and J lost 0, with 16 bases in between. Germline CDR1 reads WSHSY; CDR2 reads SAAADI. CDR3 length: 15 residues.

The chain combines TRBV5-8 with TRBJ2-3; 11 nucleotides line up with TRBD1. From germline, CDR1 is SGHTS and CDR2 YDEGEE. The CDR3 contains 15 residues. V gave up 2 bases and J gave up 5 bases; unmatched junction bases: 4. CDR3 protein: CASSFRGQGEDTQYF. The CDR3, as DNA: TGTGCCAGCAGCTTTCGGGGACAGGGGGAAGATACGCAGTATTTT.

J is TRBJ1-2 and V is TRBV28; the D is unclear. The CDR3 totals 14 residues. V lost 4 bases and J 6 bases, leaving 15 bases between the germline ends. Germline values: CDR1 MDHEN, CDR2 SYDVKM. Written as DNA, the CDR3 is TGTGCCAGCAGTTCAGTGGGATTAAAGGATGGCTACACCTTC. Its protein is CASSSVGLKDGYTF.

This sequence joins TRBV9 and TRBJ1-1; no clear D gene. The germline V and J ends were trimmed by 4 bases and 0 bases, with 7 bases remaining between them. This CDR3 is 13 amino acids long. Germline lookup yields CDR1 SGDLS and CDR2 YYNGEE. In nucleotides, the CDR3 is TGTGCCAGCAGCACGGCAGTGAACACTGAAGCTTTCTTT. Translation: CASSTAVNTEAFF.

The chain couples TRBV5-5 to TRBJ2-7; no definite D call. Germline CDR1 and CDR2: SGHKS and YYEKEE (reference sequence). Trimming removed 4 bases from V and 6 bases from J, with 23 bases in between. This CDR3 is built from 16 residues. The CDR3 protein is CASSLTPTAVGFEQYF. In DNA, the CDR3 is TGTGCCAGCAGCCTAACCCCAACTGCAGTGGGTTTCGAGCAGTACTTC.

The chain couples TRBV7-9 to TRBJ2-7, with 11 bases fitting TRBD2. CDR1 and CDR2 from the germline V gene are SEHNR and FQNEAQ (reference sequence). Trimming removed 5 bases from V and 0 bases from J; junction bases left unmatched: 3. The CDR3 is 15 amino acids. The CDR3 coding sequence is TGTGCCAGCAGCCGTACTAGCGGGGGCTCCTACGAGCAGTACTTC. It translates to CASSRTSGGSYEQYF.

This chain links TRBV6-5 with TRBJ2-1; D assignment may be TRBD1 or TRBD2 (5 bases each). Deletions cut 10 bases from V and 6 bases from J, with 16 bases between. Germline loops: CDR1 MNHEY, CDR2 SVGAGI. The CDR3 totals 13 residues. The CDR3 DNA is TGTGCCACCATATTATGGGGGACCAATGAGCAGTTCTTC. Translating gives CATILWGTNEQFF.

The chain uses TRBV10-1 and TRBJ1-2, with 8 bases lining up with TRBD1. Germline V gene sequence: CDR1 WNHNN, CDR2 SYGVQD (reference sequence). The ends lost 3 bases at V and 7 bases at J; junction bases unmatched: 4. The CDR3 runs to 13 residues. The CDR3 region is CASSDDRGRGYTF. The CDR3 nucleotides read TGCGCCAGCAGTGATGACAGGGGACGTGGCTACACCTTC.

This chain connects TRBV6-5 to TRBJ2-7; 11 positions agree with TRBD1. V shed 6 bases and J 3 bases; nucleotides not matched to a gene: 4. Per germline, CDR1 MNHEY and CDR2 SVGAGI. CDR3 length equals 14 residues. CDR3 amino acids: CASRGTGGFYEQYF. CDR3 nucleotide sequence: TGTGCCAGCAGGGGGACAGGGGGATTCTACGAGCAGTACTTC.

This clone came up once. The J gene is TRBJ2-7, the V gene TRBV2, with TRBD1 matching over 7 bases. The CDR3 is 14 residues long. Germline V gene lookup returns CDR1 SNHLY and CDR2 FYNNEI. The ends lost 10 bases at V and 7 bases at J; junction bases unmatched: 16. The CDR3 reads CATTRTNRGLEQYF. The DNA for the CDR3 is TGTGCCACCACCCGAACAAACAGGGGCTTGGAGCAGTACTTC.

The chain recombines TRBV6-6 with TRBJ1-5; 11 bases agree with TRBD1. V lost 6 bases, J lost 4 bases, and 5 bases stayed unmatched. The CDR3 runs to 15 residues. Germline V lookup: CDR1 MNHNY, CDR2 SVGAGI (reference sequence). CDR3 sequence: CASRTGQGGNQPQHF. CDR3 DNA sequence: TGTGCCAGCAGAACGGGACAGGGGGGGAATCAGCCCCAGCATTTT.

This sequence joins TRBV7-2 and TRBJ2-5; D may be TRBD1 or TRBD2 (6 bases each). There are 15 residues in the CDR3. V lost 1 base to trimming and J lost 5 bases, with 14 bases between them. Germline V CDR1 and CDR2: SGHTA, FQGNSA. CDR3 region: CASSLVRGVRETQYF. CDR3 nucleotides: TGTGCCAGCAGCTTAGTTAGGGGGGTCCGTGAGACCCAGTACTTC.

The chain links TRBV9 to TRBJ2-5, with 8 bases that match TRBD1. This CDR3 is built from 14 residues. Germline CDR1 and CDR2: SGDLS and YYNGEE. V trimming: 4 bases; J trimming: 3 bases; junction bases outside the gene matches: 5. The CDR3 reads CASSPDRGKETQYF. The CDR3 nucleotides are TGTGCCAGCAGCCCAGACAGGGGTAAAGAGACCCAGTACTTC. Based on the CDR3 plus reference TRBV9 and TRBJ2-5, the full variable domain is DSGVTQTPKHLITATGQRVTLRCSPRSGDLSVYWYQQSLDQGLQFLIQYYNGEERAKGNILERFSAQQFPDLHSELNLSSLELGDSALYFCASSPDRGKETQYFGPGTRLLVL.

The chain joins TRBV5-4 to TRBJ2-1; D gene unclear. V shed 3 bases and J shed 2 bases, with 9 bases lying between them. The CDR3 is made up of 14 amino acids. Per germline, CDR1 SGHNT and CDR2 YYREEE (reference sequence). CDR3 sequence: CASSYKGAYNEQFF. In DNA, the CDR3 is TGTGCCAGCAGCTATAAAGGCGCCTACAATGAGCAGTTCTTC.

This rearrangement joins TRBV6-4 to TRBJ2-3; 7 bases align to TRBD2. The ends lost 6 bases at V and 2 bases at J; junction bases unmatched: 8. This CDR3 is 15 amino acids long. CDR1 and CDR2 (germline): MRHNA, SNTAGT. The CDR3 region is CASSRTGTITDTQYF. DNA of the CDR3: TGTGCCAGCAGCCGGACCGGGACTATCACAGATACGCAGTATTTT.